The sequence of this TCR beta chain was determined in a study of monozygotic twins with inflammatory bowel disease. Overall study findings and caveats: With others, IBD patients shared fewer clonotypes than healthy twins did, especially with disease activity.

Remarks on this clonotype: Its target is unknown.

This CDR3 comprises 16 residues. UMIs with a 6-nucleotide sample barcode were added by template switching. Each of TCRalpha and TCRbeta cDNA went through two nested PCRs, lasting 16 and 9 cycles. TCRdb re-called the 5' RACE reads and shows each CDR3 protein once, DNA omitted. The data show roughly 140,000 distinct CDR3 sequences, and the top ten clones hold 2% to 3%. The sequenced material came from blood. This clonotype was obtained from a human donor with ulcerative colitis or Crohn's disease, or a healthy co-twin of an affected twin (not recorded which). The chain uses TRBV12-3 or TRBV12-4 and TRBJ2-1; the D gene TCRdb calls, TRBD1, cannot be checked with no DNA. CDR3 protein: CASKSTDRGLSDEQFF.